The 28 T cell receptor beta chains below were found in one sample sequenced in a study of blood T cells in healthy people across ages. Alongside a J-beta primer mix, a sample-barcoded 5' primer served in a second PCR lasting roughly 7 to 11 cycles. TCRdb re-called the 5' RACE reads through MiXCR, storing one row per CDR3 protein. The sample contains some 800,000 distinct CDR3 sequences, under 45% of which appear only once. Material: blood. Source of these receptors: a man in his 60s in good health.

This clonotype was seen a few times. This chain links TRBV6-2 or TRBV6-3 with TRBJ2-7, with 9 bases identical to TRBD2. The length of the CDR3 is 16 residues. Germline assignment: CDR1 MNHEY and CDR2 SVGEGT. After removal of 4 bases from V and 1 base from J, the junction contained 8 bases not matched to a gene. CDR3: CASSLPSSGVSYEQYF. CDR3 coding DNA: TGTGCCAGCAGTTTACCCTCTAGCGGGGTGTCCTACGAGCAGTACTTC.

This clonotype was detected only a few times. The chain has TRBV6-1 and TRBJ1-5; possible D gene TRBD1, 5 bases. Germline CDR1 reads MNHNS; CDR2 reads SASEGT. Trimming took 2 bases from V and 3 from J, leaving 8 bases between them. The CDR3 has 14 residues. CDR3 in DNA: TGTGCCAGCAGTGAAAACGGGGCCAATCAGCCCCAGCATTTT. Protein: CASSENGANQPQHF.

The rearrangement joins TRBV27 to TRBJ2-6, with 7 nucleotides matching TRBD1. Per the germline V gene, CDR1 is MNHEY and CDR2 is SMNVEV (reference sequence). This CDR3 region has 15 residues. V was pared by 6 bases and J by 2 bases, with 4 bases of the junction left unmatched. Here the CDR3 reads CASRRTGAGANVLTF. The CDR3 DNA reads as TGTGCCAGCAGGCGCACAGGGGCTGGGGCCAACGTCCTGACTTTC.

The V call is TRBV5-1, the J call TRBJ2-7, with D tentatively TRBD2 (6 bases). The J call is in doubt because the DNA end fits TRBJ2-4 better. This CDR3 has 14 amino acids. CDR1 and CDR2 (germline): SGHRS, YFSETQ. This CDR3 is CASSLDTSLDIQYF. The CDR3 region has the DNA TGCGCCAGCAGCTTGGATACTAGCTTAGACATTCAGTACTTC.

This clonotype came up a few times. The V and J genes are TRBV7-2 and TRBJ1-4; a weak D match, TRBD1 (5 bases). Germline CDR1 reads SGHTA; CDR2 reads FQGNSA. V was trimmed by 4 bases and J by 4 bases, leaving 10 bases between them. The CDR3 length is 14 residues. CDR3 in amino acids: CASSSQGLNEKLFF. DNA for the CDR3: TGTGCCAGCAGCTCTCAGGGACTTAATGAAAAACTGTTTTTT.

This clonotype was observed a handful of times. The chain has TRBV28 and TRBJ2-1, with 8 bases lining up with TRBD1. V shed 6 bases, J shed 1 base, and the junction held 2 bases outside the gene matches. The CDR3 consists of 14 residues. Looked up from germline, CDR1 is MDHEN and CDR2 is SYDVKM. Here the CDR3 DNA reads TGTGCCAGCAGAGGACAGGGATCCTACAATGAGCAGTTCTTC. This codes for CASRGQGSYNEQFF.

The CDR3 loop reads CASSVDRTEEGALTQETQYF. As DNA, the CDR3 is TGTGCCAGCAGTGTCGACAGGACCGAAGAAGGAGCCCTAACCCAAGAGACCCAGTACTTC. The rearrangement uses TRBV3-1 and TRBJ2-5, with a tentative D call TRBD1 (6 bases). V lost 6 bases, J lost 1 base, and 30 bases lay in between. There are 20 residues in the CDR3. Germline CDR1 LGHDT, CDR2 YNNKEL (reference sequence).

This chain uses TRBV6-4 with TRBJ2-5; 7 positions agree with TRBD2. TRBJ2-7 matches the DNA end more closely, so the J call is doubtful. CDR3 size: 16 residues. Germline V gene lookup returns CDR1 MRHNA and CDR2 SNTAGT. CDR3 amino acids: CASSDSWAAGTYEQYF. The CDR3 bases are TGTGCCAGCAGTGACTCGTGGGCAGCGGGGACCTACGAGCAGTACTTC.

The chain links TRBV6-1 to TRBJ2-7; the D gene is possibly TRBD2 (7 bases). CDR3 size: 16 residues. Germline V gene sequence: CDR1 MNHNS, CDR2 SASEGT. V was clipped by 7 bases and J by 2 bases, with 21 bases between them. Written as DNA, the CDR3 is TGTGCCAGCACCACCGGGGGGTGGACAGTCACCTACGAGCAGTACTTC. Residues: CASTTGGWTVTYEQYF.

The chain couples TRBV5-1 to TRBJ1-1; no clear D gene. With 6 bases removed from V and 1 base from J, the gap between germline ends came to 10 bases. Germline lookup yields CDR1 SGHRS and CDR2 YFSETQ. This CDR3 region has 13 residues. The CDR3 DNA is TGCGCCAGCATCGGGGTCGAGAACACTGAAGCTTTCTTT. Translating gives CASIGVENTEAFF.

V and J are TRBV30 and TRBJ2-7; 7 nucleotides agree with TRBD1. Germline CDR1 GTSNPN, CDR2 SVGIG (reference sequence). With 4 bases clipped from V and 4 bases from J, the junction kept 4 bases outside the gene matches. The CDR3 has 12 amino acids. The CDR3, as DNA: TGTGCCTGGACGAGGGGGCCTTACGAGCAGTACTTC. Translation: CAWTRGPYEQYF.

This clonotype has just a few counts. The chain carries TRBV12-3 or TRBV12-4 and TRBJ2-1, with D perhaps matching TRBD2 (6 bases). V dropped 3 bases and J dropped 0 bases, with 12 bases sitting between them. The CDR3 loop spans 16 amino acids. This CDR3 reads CASSFIAGSSYNEQFF. The CDR3 region has the DNA TGTGCCAGCAGTTTTATCGCGGGGAGCTCCTACAATGAGCAGTTCTTC.

For this clonotype: A much bigger clone sits one base away, suggesting this may be a read error. V usage is TRBV3-1 and J usage is TRBJ2-7, with D uncertain. CDR3 length equals 14 residues. The germline V gene encodes CDR1 LGHDT and CDR2 YNNKEL (reference sequence). Trimming removed 5 bases from V and 2 bases from J, with 13 bases in between. The CDR3 spells CASSALSKAYEQYF. DNA of the CDR3: TGTGCCAGCAGCGCCCTGAGCAAGGCCTACGAGCAGTACTTC.

The chain uses TRBV6-2 or TRBV6-3 and TRBJ2-2; possibly TRBD1 for D (6 bases). V dropped 8 bases and J dropped 4 bases, with 14 bases sitting between them. The CDR3 is 14 amino acids. Germline assignment: CDR1 MNHEY and CDR2 SVGEGT. The CDR3 DNA reads as TGTGCCAGCGCTATGGACAGAACCACCGGGGAGCTGTTTTTT. Its translation is CASAMDRTTGELFF.

The J gene is TRBJ1-2, the V gene TRBV4-1; D may be TRBD1 (5 bases). Germline CDR1 and CDR2: MGHRA and YSYEKL. V lost 4 bases and J lost 1, with 10 bases in between. The CDR3 spans 14 residues. The CDR3 coding sequence is TGCGCCAGCAGCCTCGGGACGAATAACTATGGCTACACCTTC. Amino acid sequence: CASSLGTNNYGYTF.

This chain uses TRBV20-1 with TRBJ2-7; TRBD2 matches at 14 bases. CDR1 DFQATT and CDR2 SNEGSKA come from the germline V gene (reference sequence). V shed 6 bases, J shed 4 bases, and the junction held 5 bases outside the gene matches. The CDR3 is 14 amino acids. This chain's CDR3 is CSARLAGGSYEQYF. The CDR3 DNA reads as TGCAGTGCAAGACTAGCGGGGGGGAGTTACGAGCAGTACTTC.

This chain connects TRBV20-1 to TRBJ2-7; 8 positions match TRBD2. The end of the DNA is better explained by TRBJ2-5, so the J call may be wrong. The germline V gene has CDR1 DFQATT and CDR2 SNEGSKA (reference sequence). The CDR3 length is 14 residues. The CDR3 is CSAPHAGGRETQYF. The CDR3 DNA reads as TGCAGTGCTCCTCATGCGGGGGGAAGGGAGACCCAGTACTTC.

This chain connects TRBV20-1 to TRBJ2-7; D remains unclear. This CDR3 is built from 14 residues. Germline-derived CDR1 and CDR2 are DFQATT and SNEGSKA (reference sequence). V dropped 0 bases and J dropped 5 bases, with 14 bases sitting between them. The CDR3 DNA is TGCAGTGCTAGAGATTGGCAGGTTGCCAACGAGCAGTACTTC. Its translation is CSARDWQVANEQYF.

Regarding this clonotype: An end of the junction does not agree with germline; a read error may underlie this. The V and J genes are TRBV27 and TRBJ1-2; TRBD1 is a possible D gene (5 bases). The CDR3 loop spans 13 amino acids. CDR1 is MNHEY and CDR2 is SMNVEV in the germline V gene (reference sequence). This CDR3 is CASSNGTFYGCTF. Here the CDR3 DNA reads TGTGCCAGCAGCAACGGGACCTTTTATGGCTGCACCTTC.

This clonotype was counted between two and nine times. The chain couples TRBV5-1 to TRBJ2-7; 8 bases align to TRBD1. This CDR3 contains 15 residues. Trimming at V came to 0 bases and at J to 2 bases, leaving 4 bases not matched to a gene. From germline, CDR1 is SGHRS and CDR2 YFSETQ. CDR3: CASSLGQGAAYEQYF. In DNA, the CDR3 is TGCGCCAGCAGCTTGGGTCAGGGGGCCGCCTACGAGCAGTACTTC.

In this sample, this clonotype turned up many times. The V gene is TRBV29-1, the J gene TRBJ2-7; D remains unclear. Looked up from germline, CDR1 is SQVTM and CDR2 is ANQGSEA. The CDR3 runs to 12 residues. Trimming took off 7 bases at V and 3 bases at J, with 13 bases between the two ends. CDR3 bases: TGCAGCGGTTTGGGGTACAACTACGAGCAGTACTTC. Residues: CSGLGYNYEQYF.

This clonotype showed up just a few times. The rearrangement joins TRBV25-1 to TRBJ1-4, with 7 bases identical to TRBD1. The J segment lost 8 bases and the V segment lost 7 bases, leaving 7 bases of the junction unmatched. This CDR3 has 13 residues. Germline V CDR1 and CDR2: MGHDK, SYGVNS. CDR3: CASKSAGGEKLFF. DNA of the CDR3: TGTGCCAGCAAGTCGGCAGGGGGGGAAAAACTGTTTTTT.

This chain connects TRBV5-6 to TRBJ2-1, with D maybe TRBD2 (7 bases). V lost 3 bases, J lost 2 bases, and 15 bases lay in between. Germline CDR1 and CDR2: SGHDT and YYEEEE. The CDR3 is 16 amino acids. The CDR3 DNA reads as TGTGCCAGCAGCTCGTTCGGGGGGCCCACCTACAATGAGCAGTTCTTC. Protein sequence: CASSSFGGPTYNEQFF.

This clonotype occurred a few times. The chain is built from TRBV12-3 or TRBV12-4 and TRBJ2-7; D unresolved. The CDR3 is 10 amino acids. V was cut by 5 bases and J by 6 bases, with 5 bases left in between. CDR3 region: CASSNSEQYF. The CDR3 DNA reads TGTGCCAGCAGTAACAGCGAGCAGTACTTC.

With regard to this clonotype: One junction end does not reproduce the germline sequence, and a read error may be involved. The J gene is TRBJ1-5, the V gene TRBV4-3; 7 bases are shared with TRBD1. The CDR3 totals 15 residues. The germline gives CDR1 LGHNA, CDR2 YSLEER. The CDR3 DNA follows: TGCGCCAGCAGCCAAGATTGGGACAGCAATTCACCCCACCACTTT. Protein product: CASSQDWDSNSPHHF.

V is TRBV6-2 or TRBV6-3 and J is TRBJ2-1, with D unresolved. This CDR3 contains 15 residues. Germline lookup yields CDR1 MNHEY and CDR2 SVGEGT. Between the trimmed V and J ends, which lost 3 bases and 0 bases, there was a span of 9 bases. The CDR3 here is CASSYGRLSYNEQFF. The DNA of the CDR3 is TGTGCCAGCAGTTATGGCCGACTCTCCTACAATGAGCAGTTCTTC.

This clonotype was seen many times. The DNA for the CDR3 is TGTGCCAGCAGTGAATACGAAGGTTACGAGCAGTACTTC. This translates into CASSEYEGYEQYF. J is TRBJ2-7 and V is TRBV25-1; D remains ambiguous. The CDR3 loop spans 13 amino acids. The germline gives CDR1 MGHDK, CDR2 SYGVNS. V lost 0 bases, J lost 4 bases, and 7 bases lay in between.

This clonotype was counted once. The chain links TRBV5-6 to TRBJ2-5, with a possible D match to TRBD1 (6 bases). The DNA end is a closer match to TRBJ2-7, so the J assignment may be wrong. The CDR3 is made up of 16 amino acids. Germline V CDR1 and CDR2: SGHDT, YYEEEE. In DNA form, the CDR3 reads TGTGCCAGCAGCTTGGTCGGTTCAGGGGCTGGGAACGAGCAGTACTTC. Protein: CASSLVGSGAGNEQYF.